The 5 T cell receptor beta chains presented below share a single source sample, sequenced in a study of PD-1 blockade in classical Hodgkin lymphoma. The method was immunoSEQ multiplex PCR; TCRdb's version includes in-frame clones alone and lacks a portion of them. The profile shows some 95,000 clones, around nine tenths of them singletons. Time point indicated: cycle 4 day 1 (C4D1), after around six weeks of nivolumab. With no exception, relapse followed autologous stem cell transplantation in all patients, and brentuximab vedotin exposure varied. The sequences come from peripheral blood mononuclear cells (PBMCs), collected before the fourth cycle of nivolumab. The receptors originated from a human donor with classical Hodgkin lymphoma.

The chain joins TRBV30 to TRBJ1-1; D not resolved. V dropped 3 bases and J dropped 4 bases, with 12 bases sitting between them. The germline V gene encodes CDR1 GTSNPN and CDR2 SVGIG (reference sequence). This CDR3 has 13 amino acids. The CDR3 spells CAWSQSSGTEAFF. The CDR3 DNA sequence: TGTGCCTGGAGCCAGTCGAGCGGCACTGAAGCTTTCTTT.

This chain uses TRBV2 with TRBJ1-6; no clear D. The germline V gene has CDR1 SNHLY and CDR2 FYNNEI. The CDR3 totals 15 residues. The V end lost 5 bases, the J end lost 8 bases, and 16 bases lay between the germline ends. CDR3 DNA sequence: TGTGCCAGCAGTCTAGAACGGTACGAGGATTCACCCCTCCACTTT. Translation gives CASSLERYEDSPLHF.

This chain joins TRBV5-1 and TRBJ1-1, with a weak D call TRBD1 (5 bases). Trimming pared 2 bases from V and 5 bases from J, leaving 13 bases between. The CDR3 spans 14 residues. Germline CDR1 SGHRS, CDR2 YFSETQ. For the CDR3, the DNA is TGCGCCAGCAGCTTCCGGGACGGCCAGACTGAAGCTTTCTTT. It codes for CASSFRDGQTEAFF.

The chain is built from TRBV6-1 and TRBJ2-5, with D possibly TRBD2 on 5 matching bases. The DNA end lines up better with TRBJ2-7; the J call may be wrong. In germline, CDR1 is MNHNS, CDR2 SASEGT. The CDR3 consists of 15 residues. In DNA, the CDR3 is TGTGCCAGCATCAATTACCTCGGACTCTCCTACGAGCAGTACTTC. It encodes CASINYLGLSYEQYF.

A note on this clone: The same CDR3 also results from other DNA sequences found in this sample. The chain links TRBV27 to TRBJ2-7, with TRBD2 identical over 7 bases. CDR3 length: 13 residues. Germline values: CDR1 MNHEY, CDR2 SMNVEV (reference sequence). Trimming at V came to 2 bases and at J to 3 bases, leaving 1 base not matched to a gene. CDR3 nucleotide sequence: TGTGCCAGCAGTTTAGGGGGGGGCTACGAGCAGTACTTC. Protein sequence: CASSLGGGYEQYF.